This T cell receptor (beta chain) was captured by sequencing in a study of beta chain features in type 1 diabetes. As for the study in general: There was similarity between patients and healthy donors in age, gender and cell yields.

General study points: Among type 1 diabetes patients, VDJ junctions had fewer insertions and more deletions.

This clone was detected ten times or more. Its matching antigen is unknown. The germline V gene has CDR1 MGHDK and CDR2 SYGVNS. V lost 3 bases and J 6 bases, leaving 15 bases between the germline ends. The CDR3 has 14 amino acids. Reverse transcription of all isolated RNA meant that expressed TCRB transcripts were sequenced. The table came from immunoSEQ multiplex PCR; TCRdb's copy has only in-frame clones and leaves some out. The sample holds 150,000 to 180,000 clones, around 8% seen once. Via the markers CD45RO/CCR7/CD25/CD127/CD95/CD27, stem cell-like memory, regulatory, central memory and naive CD4+ cells were sorted.

The chain carries TRBV25-1 and TRBJ2-7; TRBD1 might be the D (6 bases). This TCR came from a man aged 18-30 years in good health. The source material was central memory CD4+ T cells from blood. CDR3 loop: CASSDPGTLAEQYF. The CDR3 region has the DNA TGTGCCAGCAGTGACCCCGGGACATTAGCCGAGCAGTACTTC.